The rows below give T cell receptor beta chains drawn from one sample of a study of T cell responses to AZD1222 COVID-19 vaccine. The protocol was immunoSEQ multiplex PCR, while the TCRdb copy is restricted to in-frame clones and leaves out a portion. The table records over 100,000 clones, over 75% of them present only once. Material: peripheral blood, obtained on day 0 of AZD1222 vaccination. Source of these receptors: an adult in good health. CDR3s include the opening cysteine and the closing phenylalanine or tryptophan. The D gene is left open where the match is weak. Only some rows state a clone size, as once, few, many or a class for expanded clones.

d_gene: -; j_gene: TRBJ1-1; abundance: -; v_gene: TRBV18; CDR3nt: TGTGCCAGCTCACTAGCGGCAAGAATGAACACTGAAGCTTTCTTT; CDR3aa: CASSLAARMNTEAFF
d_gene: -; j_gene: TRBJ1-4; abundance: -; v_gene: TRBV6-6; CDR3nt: TGTGCCAGCAGTTGGGTCCATGGTGAAAAACTGTTTTTT; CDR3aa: CASSWVHGEKLFF
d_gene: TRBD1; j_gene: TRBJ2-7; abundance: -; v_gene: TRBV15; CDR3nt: TGTGCCACCCGACAGGGGGTGGGGTACGAGCAGTACTTC; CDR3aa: CATRQGVGYEQYF
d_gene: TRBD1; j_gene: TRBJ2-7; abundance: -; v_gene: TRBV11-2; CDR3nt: TGTGCCAGCAGCTTCACCGGGACAGGACTTGACGAGCAGTACTTC; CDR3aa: CASSFTGTGLDEQYF
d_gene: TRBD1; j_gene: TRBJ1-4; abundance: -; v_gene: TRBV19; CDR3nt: TGTGCCAGTAGTATCCGTCTACAGGGGGCTGGTGAAAAACTGTTTTTT; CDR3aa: CASSIRLQGAGEKLFF
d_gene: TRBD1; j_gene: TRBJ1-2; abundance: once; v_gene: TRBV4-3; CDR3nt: TGCGCCAGCAGCCAGAGACCGGGACAGGGAAACTATGGCTACACCTTC; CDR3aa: CASSQRPGQGNYGYTF
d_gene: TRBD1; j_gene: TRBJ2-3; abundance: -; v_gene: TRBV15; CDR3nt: TGTGCCACCGAGTCATGGAAAGGGGGCGCAGATACGCAGTATTTT; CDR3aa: CATESWKGGADTQYF
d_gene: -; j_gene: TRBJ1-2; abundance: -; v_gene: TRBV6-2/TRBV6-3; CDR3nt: TGTGCCAGCAGTCGACCGAGACAGGTCGTGGACTATGGCTACACCTTC; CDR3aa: CASSRPRQVVDYGYTF
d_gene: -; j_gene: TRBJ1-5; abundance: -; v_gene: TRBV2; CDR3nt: TGTGCCAGCAGTGAACTCGACTCAAATCAGCCCCAGCATTTT; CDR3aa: CASSELDSNQPQHF
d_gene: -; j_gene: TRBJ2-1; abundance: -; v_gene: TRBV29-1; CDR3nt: TGCAGCGTTGGCACAGGCGATGAGCAGTTCTTC; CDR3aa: CSVGTGDEQFF
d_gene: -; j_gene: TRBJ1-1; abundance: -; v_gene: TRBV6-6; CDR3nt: TGTGCCAGCAGTTATTCACCAGTGATTCAGAACACTGAAGCTTTCTTT; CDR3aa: CASSYSPVIQNTEAFF
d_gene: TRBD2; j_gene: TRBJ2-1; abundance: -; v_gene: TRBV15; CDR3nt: TGTGCCACCCGACTAGCGGGGTACTACAATGAGCAGTTCTTC; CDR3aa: CATRLAGYYNEQFF
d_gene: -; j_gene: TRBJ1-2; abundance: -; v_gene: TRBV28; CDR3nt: TGTGCCAGCATTTATTCTGCGGGGAAGGGCTATGGCTACACCTTC; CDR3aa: CASIYSAGKGYGYTF
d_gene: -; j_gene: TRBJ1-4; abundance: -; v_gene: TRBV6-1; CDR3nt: TGTGCCAGCAACCAGGGGAAGCCTAATGAAAAACTGTTTTTT; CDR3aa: CASNQGKPNEKLFF
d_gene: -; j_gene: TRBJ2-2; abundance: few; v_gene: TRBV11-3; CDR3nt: TGTGCCAGCAGCCCGCGGGACAGATACTCGAACACCGGGGAGCTGTTTTTT; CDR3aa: CASSPRDRYSNTGELFF
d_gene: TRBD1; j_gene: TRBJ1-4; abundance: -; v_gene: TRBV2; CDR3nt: TGTGCCAGCAGTGAATTCGTGGGGACAGTTAATGAAAAACTGTTTTTT; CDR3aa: CASSEFVGTVNEKLFF
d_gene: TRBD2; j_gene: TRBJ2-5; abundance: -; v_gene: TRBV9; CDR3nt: TGTGCCAGCAGCGTAGGAGTTAGCGGGGGACCTACCGCGGAGACCCAGTACTTC; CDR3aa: CASSVGVSGGPTAETQYF
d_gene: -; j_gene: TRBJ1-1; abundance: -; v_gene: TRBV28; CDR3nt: TGTGCCAGCAGTTTACAGGGTGGCACTGAAGCTTTCTTT; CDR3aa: CASSLQGGTEAFF
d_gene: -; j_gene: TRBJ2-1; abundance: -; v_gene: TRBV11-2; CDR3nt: TGTGCCAGCAGCTTAATGTCGCAGGGGCTTCGTAATGAGCAGTTCTTC; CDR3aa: CASSLMSQGLRNEQFF
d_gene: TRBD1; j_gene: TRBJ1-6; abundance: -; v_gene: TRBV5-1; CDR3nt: TGCGCCAGCAGCGGGGGGACAGTTTATAATTCACCCCTCCACTTT; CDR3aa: CASSGGTVYNSPLHF
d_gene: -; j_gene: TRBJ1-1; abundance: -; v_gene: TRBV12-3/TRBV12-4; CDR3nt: TGTGCCAGCAGGCCCTCGCCGGGGCGCGGAGCTTTCTTT; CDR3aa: CASRPSPGRGAFF
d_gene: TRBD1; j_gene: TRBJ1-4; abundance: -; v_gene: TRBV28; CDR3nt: TGTGCCAGCAGTCTCATTGGTATGGGACAGGGAGAAAAACTGTTTTTT; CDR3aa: CASSLIGMGQGEKLFF
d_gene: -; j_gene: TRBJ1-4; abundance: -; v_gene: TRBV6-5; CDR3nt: TGTGCCAGCAGTAACCGAGGGCCTGAAAAACTGTTTTTT; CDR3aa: CASSNRGPEKLFF
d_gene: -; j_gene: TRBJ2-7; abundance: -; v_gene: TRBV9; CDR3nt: TGTGCCAGCAGCGTAGGGGACACTATTTCCTACGAGCAGTACTTC; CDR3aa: CASSVGDTISYEQYF
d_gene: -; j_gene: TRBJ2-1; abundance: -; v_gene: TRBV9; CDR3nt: TGTGCCAGCAGCGTAGGAACTACTTACAATGAGCAGTTCTTC; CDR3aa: CASSVGTTYNEQFF
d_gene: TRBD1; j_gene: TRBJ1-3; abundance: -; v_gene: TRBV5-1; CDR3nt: TGCGCCAGCAGCCCCTCGGACAGGGTCCGATCCACCATATATTTT; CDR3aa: CASSPSDRVRSTIYF
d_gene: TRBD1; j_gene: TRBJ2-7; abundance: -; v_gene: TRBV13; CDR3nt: TGTGCCAGCAGCTTAGCCCCAGGGAACAGGGGGGCCTACGAGCAGTACTTC; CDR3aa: CASSLAPGNRGAYEQYF
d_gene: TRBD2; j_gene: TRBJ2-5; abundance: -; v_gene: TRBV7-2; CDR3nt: TGTGCCAGCAGCTTAGTAAAGGCGGGGGGGCCGGAGACCCAGTACTTC; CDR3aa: CASSLVKAGGPETQYF
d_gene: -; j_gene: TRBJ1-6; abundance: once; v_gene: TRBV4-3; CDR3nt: TGCGCCAGCAGCCAAGCCAGCAGGGCCGGTTCACCCCTCCACTTT; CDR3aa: CASSQASRAGSPLHF
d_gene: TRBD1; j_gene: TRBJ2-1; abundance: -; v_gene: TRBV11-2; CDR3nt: TGTGCCAGCAGCTTCGGACAGGGTTGGGGCAATGAGCAGTTCTTC; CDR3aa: CASSFGQGWGNEQFF
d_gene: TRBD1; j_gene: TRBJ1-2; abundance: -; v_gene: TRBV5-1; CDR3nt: TGCGCCAGCAGCACAGGGGAAACTGGCTACACCTTC; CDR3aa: CASSTGETGYTF
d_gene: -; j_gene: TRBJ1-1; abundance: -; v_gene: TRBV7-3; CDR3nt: TGTGCCAGCAGCCCACAGGGAAGGGGCACTGAAGCTTTCTTT; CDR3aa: CASSPQGRGTEAFF
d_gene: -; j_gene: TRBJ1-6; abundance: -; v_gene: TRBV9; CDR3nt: TGTGCCAGCAGCGTAAAACCGACGGAACTTAATTCACCCCTCCACTTT; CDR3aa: CASSVKPTELNSPLHF
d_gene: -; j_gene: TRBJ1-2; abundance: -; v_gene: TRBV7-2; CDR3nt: TGTGCCAGCAGCTTAACGGCTAGAGCCAGGGGAGATGGCTACACCTTC; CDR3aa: CASSLTARARGDGYTF
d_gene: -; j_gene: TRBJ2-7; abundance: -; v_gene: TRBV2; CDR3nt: TGTGCCAGTAGGGTAATCGCCTACGAGCAGTACTTC; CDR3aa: CASRVIAYEQYF
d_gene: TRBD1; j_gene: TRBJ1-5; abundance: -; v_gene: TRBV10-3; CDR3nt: TGTGCCATCAGTGAAGACAGGGATCAGCCCCAGCATTTT; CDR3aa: CAISEDRDQPQHF
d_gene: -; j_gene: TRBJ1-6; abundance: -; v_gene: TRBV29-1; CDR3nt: TGCAGCGTTAGGCACAGGGATATTAATTCACCCCTCCACTTT; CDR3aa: CSVRHRDINSPLHF
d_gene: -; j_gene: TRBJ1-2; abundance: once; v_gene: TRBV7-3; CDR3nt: TGTGCCAGCAGTCAAACAGGGACGGGTGGCTACACCTTC; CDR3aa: CASSQTGTGGYTF
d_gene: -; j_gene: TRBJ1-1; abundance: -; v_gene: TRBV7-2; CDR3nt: TGTGCCAGCAGCCCCCGGTCGGAGCGTGAAGCTTTCTTT; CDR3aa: CASSPRSEREAFF
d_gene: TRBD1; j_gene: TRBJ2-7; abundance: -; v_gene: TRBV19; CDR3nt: TGTGCCAGTAGTTCCGGGACAGACTACGAGCAGTACTTC; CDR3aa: CASSSGTDYEQYF
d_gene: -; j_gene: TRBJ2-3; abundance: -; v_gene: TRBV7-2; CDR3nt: TGTGCCAGCAGCCCCGACCTTGCCACAGATACGCAGTATTTT; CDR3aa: CASSPDLATDTQYF
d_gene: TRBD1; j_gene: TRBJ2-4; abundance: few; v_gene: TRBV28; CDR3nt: TGTGCCAGCAGTATAGACAGGGGGAACATTCAGTACTTC; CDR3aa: CASSIDRGNIQYF
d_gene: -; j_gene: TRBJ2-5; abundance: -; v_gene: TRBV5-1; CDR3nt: TGCGCCAGCAGCTTGGGGACACATCAAGAGACCCAGTACTTC; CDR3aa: CASSLGTHQETQYF
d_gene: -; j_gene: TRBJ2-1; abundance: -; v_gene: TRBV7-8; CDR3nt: TGTGCCAGCAGCTTAGGGGCGGGGTCCTACAATGAGCAGTTCTTC; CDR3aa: CASSLGAGSYNEQFF
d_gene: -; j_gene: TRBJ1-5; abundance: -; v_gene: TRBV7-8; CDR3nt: TGTGCCAGCAGCTTAGCGGGGGGGCGCGGTGGCAATCAGCCCCAGCATTTT; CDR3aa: CASSLAGGRGGNQPQHF
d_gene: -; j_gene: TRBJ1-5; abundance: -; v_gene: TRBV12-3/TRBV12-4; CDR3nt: TGTGCCAGCAGCAAAAGCTTGGATCAGCCCCAGCATTTT; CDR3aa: CASSKSLDQPQHF
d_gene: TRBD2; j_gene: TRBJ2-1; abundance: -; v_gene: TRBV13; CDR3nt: TGTGCCAGCAGCGGGGGACTAGCGGGGTACAATGAGCAGTTCTTC; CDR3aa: CASSGGLAGYNEQFF
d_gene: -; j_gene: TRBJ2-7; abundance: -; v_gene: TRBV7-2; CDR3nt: TGTGCCTCCGGGGCGGGGATCCCCTACGAGCAGTACTTC; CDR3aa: CASGAGIPYEQYF
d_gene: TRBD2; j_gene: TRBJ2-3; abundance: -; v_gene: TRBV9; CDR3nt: TGTGCCAGCAGCGTAGGGGTAGCGGGGCCCCAGGATACGCAGTATTTT; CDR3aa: CASSVGVAGPQDTQYF
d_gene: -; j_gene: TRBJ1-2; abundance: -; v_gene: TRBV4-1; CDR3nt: TGCGCCAGCAGCCGCGGAGGGGGAGGGGGTTTTAACTATGGCTACACCTTC; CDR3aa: CASSRGGGGGFNYGYTF
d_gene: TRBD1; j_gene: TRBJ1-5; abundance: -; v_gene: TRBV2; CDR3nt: TGTGCCAGCAGGGGGGGACAGGGGGCTAAGCCCCAGCATTTT; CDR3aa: CASRGGQGAKPQHF
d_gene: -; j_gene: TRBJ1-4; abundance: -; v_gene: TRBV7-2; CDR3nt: TGTGCCAGCAGCCCTACCACAGGGAGTGGACTGTTTTTT; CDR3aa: CASSPTTGSGLFF
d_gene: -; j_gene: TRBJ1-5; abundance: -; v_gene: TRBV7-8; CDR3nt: TGTGCCAGCAGCCTAGCAGAGAGGGGTCAGCCCCAGCATTTT; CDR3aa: CASSLAERGQPQHF
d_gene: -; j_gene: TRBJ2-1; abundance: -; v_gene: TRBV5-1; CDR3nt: TGCGCCAGCAGCCCAAATCCCGGGACAAAGGATGAGCAGTTCTTC; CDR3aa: CASSPNPGTKDEQFF
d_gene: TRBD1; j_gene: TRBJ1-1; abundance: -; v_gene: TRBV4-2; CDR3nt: TGTGCCAGCAGCCCAAACAGGGGGGCGAACACTGAAGCTTTCTTT; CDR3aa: CASSPNRGANTEAFF